This T cell receptor (beta chain) was captured by sequencing in a study of ipilimumab plus nivolumab after autologous stem cell transplantation. In the study overall: A median of about eight nivolumab and five or six ipilimumab doses were given.

V lost 6 bases, J lost 0 bases, and 8 bases lay in between. This CDR3 comprises 14 residues. CDR1 ENHRY and CDR2 SYGVKD come from the germline V gene. Measured with immunoSEQ multiplex PCR; TCRdb has only the in-frame clones, and not every one. This sample has roughly 20,000 clones; around 80% occur once, and the top ten carry more than 15%. Starting 14 to 28 days after autologous transplant, ipilimumab 1 mg/kg was given. Dosing: nivolumab 3 mg/kg IV, weeks 1, 4, 7, 10, then every two weeks to week 26. This chain connects TRBV10-3 to TRBJ2-2; D is possibly TRBD1 or TRBD2 (5 bases each). This receptor was identified in a male donor with diffuse large B-cell lymphoma. This specimen consisted of PBMCs, obtained in a trial of ipilimumab plus nivolumab as post-transplant consolidation. The CDR3 spells CAIRWGSNTGELFF. DNA for the CDR3: TGTGCCATCAGGTGGGGGTCGAACACCGGGGAGCTGTTTTTT.